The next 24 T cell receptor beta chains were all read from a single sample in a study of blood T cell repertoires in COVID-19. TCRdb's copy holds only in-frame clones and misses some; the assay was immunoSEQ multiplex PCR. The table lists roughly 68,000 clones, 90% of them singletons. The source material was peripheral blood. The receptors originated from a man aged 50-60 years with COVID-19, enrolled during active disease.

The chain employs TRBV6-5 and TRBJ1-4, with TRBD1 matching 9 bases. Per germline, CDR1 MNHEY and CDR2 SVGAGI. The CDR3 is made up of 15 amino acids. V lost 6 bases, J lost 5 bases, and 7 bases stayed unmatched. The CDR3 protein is CASRPPGQGNEKLFF. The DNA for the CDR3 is TGTGCCAGCAGGCCACCGGGACAGGGAAATGAAAAACTGTTTTTT.

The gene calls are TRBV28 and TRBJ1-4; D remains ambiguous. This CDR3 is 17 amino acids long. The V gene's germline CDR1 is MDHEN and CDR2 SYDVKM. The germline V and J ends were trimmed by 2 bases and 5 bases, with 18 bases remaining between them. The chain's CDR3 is CASSLGWYTAYNEKLFF. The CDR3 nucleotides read TGTGCCAGCAGTTTAGGATGGTATACAGCTTACAATGAAAAACTGTTTTTT.

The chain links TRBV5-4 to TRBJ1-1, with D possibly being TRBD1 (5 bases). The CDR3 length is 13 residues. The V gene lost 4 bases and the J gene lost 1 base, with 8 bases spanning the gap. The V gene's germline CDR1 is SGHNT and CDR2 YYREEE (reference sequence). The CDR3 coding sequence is TGTGCCAGCAGCATTGACAGGAACACTGAAGCTTTCTTT. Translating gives CASSIDRNTEAFF. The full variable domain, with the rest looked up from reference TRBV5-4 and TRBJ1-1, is ETGVTQSPTHLIKTRGQQVTLRCSSQSGHNTVSWYQQALGQGPQFIFQYYREEENGRGNFPPRFSGLQFPNYSSELNVNALELDDSALYLCASSIDRNTEAFFGQGTRLTVV.

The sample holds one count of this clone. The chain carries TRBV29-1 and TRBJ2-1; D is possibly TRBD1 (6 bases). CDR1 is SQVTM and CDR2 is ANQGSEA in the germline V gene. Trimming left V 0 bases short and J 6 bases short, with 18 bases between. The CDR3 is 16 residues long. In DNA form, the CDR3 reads TGCAGCGTTGAAGATCGGGGCAGGGGATCGGGCAATGAGCAGTTCTTC. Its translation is CSVEDRGRGSGNEQFF.

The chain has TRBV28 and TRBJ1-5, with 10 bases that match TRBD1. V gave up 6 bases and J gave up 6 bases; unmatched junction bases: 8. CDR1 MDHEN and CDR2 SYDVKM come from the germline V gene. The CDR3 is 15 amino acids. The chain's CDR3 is CASRGGTGDRQPQHF. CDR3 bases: TGTGCCAGCAGGGGCGGGACAGGGGACCGTCAGCCCCAGCATTTT.

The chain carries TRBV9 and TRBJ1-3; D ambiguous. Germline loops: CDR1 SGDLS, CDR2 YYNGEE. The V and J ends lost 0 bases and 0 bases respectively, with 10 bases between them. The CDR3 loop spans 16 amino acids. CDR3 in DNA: TGTGCCAGCAGCGTAGGGGCGGGTTTCTCTGGAAACACCATATATTTT. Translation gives CASSVGAGFSGNTIYF.

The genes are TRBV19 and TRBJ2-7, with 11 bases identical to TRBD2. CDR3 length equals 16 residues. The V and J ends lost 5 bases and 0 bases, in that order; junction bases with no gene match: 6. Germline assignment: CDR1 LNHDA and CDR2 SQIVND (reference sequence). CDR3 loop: CASSEASGRTSYEQYF. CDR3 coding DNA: TGTGCCAGTAGTGAAGCTAGCGGGAGGACCTCCTACGAGCAGTACTTC.

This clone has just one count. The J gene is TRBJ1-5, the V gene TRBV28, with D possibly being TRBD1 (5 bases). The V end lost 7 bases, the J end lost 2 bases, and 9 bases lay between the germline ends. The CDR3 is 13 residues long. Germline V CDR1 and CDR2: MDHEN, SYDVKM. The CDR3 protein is CASTGRGNQPQHF. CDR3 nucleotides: TGTGCCAGCACAGGGAGGGGCAATCAGCCCCAGCATTTT.

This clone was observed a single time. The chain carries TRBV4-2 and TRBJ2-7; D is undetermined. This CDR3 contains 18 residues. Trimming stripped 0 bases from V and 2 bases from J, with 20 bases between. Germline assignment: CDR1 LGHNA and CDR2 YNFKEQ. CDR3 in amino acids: CASSQDPPASTEPYEQYF. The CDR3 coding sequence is TGTGCCAGCAGCCAAGACCCCCCTGCCTCCACAGAGCCCTACGAGCAGTACTTC.

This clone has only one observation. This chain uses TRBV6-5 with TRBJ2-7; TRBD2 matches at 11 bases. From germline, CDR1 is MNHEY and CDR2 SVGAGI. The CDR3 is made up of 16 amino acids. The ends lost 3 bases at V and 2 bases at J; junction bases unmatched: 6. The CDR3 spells CASSYFTSGSPYEQYF. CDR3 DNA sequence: TGTGCCAGCAGTTATTTCACTAGCGGGAGCCCCTACGAGCAGTACTTC.

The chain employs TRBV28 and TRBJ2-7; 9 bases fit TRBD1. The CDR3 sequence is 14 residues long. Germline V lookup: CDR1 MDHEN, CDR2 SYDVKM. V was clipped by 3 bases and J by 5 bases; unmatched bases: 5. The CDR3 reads CASSLTGGVDEQYF. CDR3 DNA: TGTGCCAGCAGTTTGACAGGGGGTGTGGACGAGCAGTACTTC.

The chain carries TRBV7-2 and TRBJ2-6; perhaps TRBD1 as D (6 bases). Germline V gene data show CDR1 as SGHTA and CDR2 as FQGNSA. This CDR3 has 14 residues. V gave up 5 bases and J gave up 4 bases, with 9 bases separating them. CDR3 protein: CASSPGQGANVLTF. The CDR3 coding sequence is TGTGCCAGCAGCCCCGGACAGGGGGCCAACGTCCTGACTTTC.

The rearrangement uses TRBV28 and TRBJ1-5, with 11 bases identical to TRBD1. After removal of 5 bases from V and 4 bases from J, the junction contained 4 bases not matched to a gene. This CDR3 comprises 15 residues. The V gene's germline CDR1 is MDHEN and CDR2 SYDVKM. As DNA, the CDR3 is TGTGCCAGCAGTCCCGGGACAGGGGGTAATCAGCCCCAGCATTTT. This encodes CASSPGTGGNQPQHF.

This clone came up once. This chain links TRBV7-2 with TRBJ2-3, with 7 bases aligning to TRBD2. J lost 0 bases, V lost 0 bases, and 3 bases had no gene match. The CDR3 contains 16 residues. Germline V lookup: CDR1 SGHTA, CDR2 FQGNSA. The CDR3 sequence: CASSLAGGWSTDTQYF. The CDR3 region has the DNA TGTGCCAGCAGCTTAGCGGGAGGGTGGAGCACAGATACGCAGTATTTT.

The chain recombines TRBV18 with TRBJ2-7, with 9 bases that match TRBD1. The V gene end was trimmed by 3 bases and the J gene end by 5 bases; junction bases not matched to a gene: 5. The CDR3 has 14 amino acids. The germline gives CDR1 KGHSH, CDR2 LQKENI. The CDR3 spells CASSPDRGEDEQYF. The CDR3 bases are TGTGCCAGCTCACCGGACAGGGGCGAGGACGAGCAGTACTTC.

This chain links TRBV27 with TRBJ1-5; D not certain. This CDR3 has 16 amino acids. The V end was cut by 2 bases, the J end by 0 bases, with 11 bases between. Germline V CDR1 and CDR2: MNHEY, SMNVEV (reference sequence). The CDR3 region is CASSLRGVNSNQPQHF. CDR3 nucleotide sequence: TGTGCCAGCAGTTTACGAGGCGTTAATAGCAATCAGCCCCAGCATTTT.

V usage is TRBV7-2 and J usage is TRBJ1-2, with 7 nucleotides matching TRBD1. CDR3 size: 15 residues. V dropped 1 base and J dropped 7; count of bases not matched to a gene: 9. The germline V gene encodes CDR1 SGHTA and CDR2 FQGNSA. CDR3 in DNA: TGTGCCAGCAGCTTAGAGGGCAGGGGGTTGGGTGGCTACACCTTC. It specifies CASSLEGRGLGGYTF. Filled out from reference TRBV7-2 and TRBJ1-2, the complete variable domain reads GAGVSQSPSNKVTEKGKDVELRCDPISGHTALYWYRQSLGQGLEFLIYFQGNSAPDKSGLPSDRFSAERTGGSVSTLTIQRTQQEDSAVYLCASSLEGRGLGGYTFGSGTRLTVV.

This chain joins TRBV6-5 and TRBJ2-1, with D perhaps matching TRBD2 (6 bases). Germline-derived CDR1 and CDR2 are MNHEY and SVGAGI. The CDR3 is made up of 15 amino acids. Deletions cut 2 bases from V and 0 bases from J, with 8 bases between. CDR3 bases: TGTGCCAGCAGTTACCGGGAGACCTCCTACAATGAGCAGTTCTTC. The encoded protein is CASSYRETSYNEQFF.

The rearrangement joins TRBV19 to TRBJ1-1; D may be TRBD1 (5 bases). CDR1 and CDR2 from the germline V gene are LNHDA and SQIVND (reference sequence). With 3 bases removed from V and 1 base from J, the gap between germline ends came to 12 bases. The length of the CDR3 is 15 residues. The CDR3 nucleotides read TGTGCCAGTAGTATCGGCGAGCAGGGGAACACTGAAGCTTTCTTT. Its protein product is CASSIGEQGNTEAFF.

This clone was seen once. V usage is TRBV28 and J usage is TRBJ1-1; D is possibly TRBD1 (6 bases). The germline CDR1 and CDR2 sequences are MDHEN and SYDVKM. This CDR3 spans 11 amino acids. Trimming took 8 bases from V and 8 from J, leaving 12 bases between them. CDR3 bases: TGTGCCAGCGAACAGGACAGCGAAGCTTTCTTT. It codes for CASEQDSEAFF.

The CDR3 loop is CASSFTSGRSLHEQYF. CDR3 nucleotide sequence: TGTGCCAGCAGCTTTACTAGCGGGAGATCCCTCCACGAGCAGTACTTC. The V gene is TRBV7-6, the J gene TRBJ2-7; 11 positions match TRBD2. In germline, CDR1 is SGHVS, CDR2 FNYEAQ. This CDR3 has 16 amino acids. Losses at the gene ends were 3 bases for V and 5 bases for J; bases not matched to a gene: 9.

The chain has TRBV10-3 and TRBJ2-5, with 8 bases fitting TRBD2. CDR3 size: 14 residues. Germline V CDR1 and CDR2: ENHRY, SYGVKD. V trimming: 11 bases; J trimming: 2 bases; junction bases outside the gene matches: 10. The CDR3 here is CAPPLSGRQETQYF. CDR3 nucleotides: TGTGCCCCACCTTTGAGCGGGAGACAAGAGACCCAGTACTTC.

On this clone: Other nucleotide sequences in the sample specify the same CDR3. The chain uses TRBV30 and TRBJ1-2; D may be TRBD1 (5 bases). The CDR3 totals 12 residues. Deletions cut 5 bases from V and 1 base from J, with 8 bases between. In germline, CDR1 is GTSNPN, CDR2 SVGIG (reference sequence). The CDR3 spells CAWSTGNYGYTF. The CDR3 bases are TGTGCCTGGTCCACAGGTAACTATGGCTACACCTTC.

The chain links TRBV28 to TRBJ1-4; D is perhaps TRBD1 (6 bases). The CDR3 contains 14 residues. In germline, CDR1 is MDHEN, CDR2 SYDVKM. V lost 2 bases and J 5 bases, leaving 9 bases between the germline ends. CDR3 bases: TGTGCCAGCAGTTTAGCTAGGGGGAATGAAAAACTGTTTTTT. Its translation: CASSLARGNEKLFF. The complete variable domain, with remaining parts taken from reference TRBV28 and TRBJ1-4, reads DVKVTQSSRYLVKRTGEKVFLECVQDMDHENMFWYRQDPGLGLRLIYFSYDVKMKEKGDIPEGYSVSREKKERFSLILESASTNQTSMYLCASSLARGNEKLFFGSGTQLSVL.